This T cell receptor (beta chain) came from a study of shared clonotypes between healthy human individuals (dated by TCRdb to 2019 to 2021). In terms of the full investigation: Three men and a couple of women, aged 18 to 49 years, made up the cohort. For each donor, CD4 naive and CD4 memory were each given three plates, CD8 naive was given two plates, and CD8 memory was given one plate. To increase sequencing depth and limit assay-specific biases, TCR repertoire library preparation and sequencing were carried out by different laboratories using diverse techniques. To estimate repertoire size and how much clonotypes are shared between individuals, the study performed deep sequencing of blood TCR repertoires from five healthy adults. Each donor's leukapheresis produced roughly between about 0.9 and 9.5 billion PBMCs. The research as a whole found: Because the study included only a small number of donors, the genetic and exposure-history diversity represented was limited. Compared with non-shared clonotypes, the clonotypes found in all four sorted-subset donors had higher generation probabilities. Pairwise subsampling led to the expectation that sequencing depth would affect the degree of clonotype sharing among donors. Larger estimated clonotype richness was generally found for naive subsets than for memory subsets. Only blood was sampled, and tissue TCR repertoires likely differ from those in blood. Rarefaction of sorted-subset datasets indicated incomplete sequencing despite the large sequencing depth. When a handful of donors were compared, the shared fraction of clonotypes was approximately 5% for naive CD4, about 4% for naive CD8, more than 2% for memory CD4, and roughly 0.43% for memory CD8.

As to this clone: The clone's antigen remains unknown. No clone much larger than this one lies a single base away; base qualities are absent.

Using the deep immunoSEQ assay, multiplex PCR amplified TCR CDR3 regions from genomic DNA. For each cell subset, the extracted genomic DNA was distributed evenly across all wells of several immunoSEQ 96-well plates, and each plate served as one replicate. For sorted subsets, around 0.2 ug of genomic DNA, equivalent to 25,000 to 30,000 T cell genomes, went into each replicate PCR. Purified libraries were measured with a Qubit 3.0 fluorometer, size-checked on a Bioanalyzer 2100, and measured again with the KAPA Library Quantification kit. A separate single-read 150-cycle Illumina NextSeq 550 flow cell was used to sequence each immunoSEQ 96-well plate. Per the authors' processing: Because only junctional sequences without quality scores were contained in the immunoSEQ output, filtering matching that applied to full-length reads could not be performed. To assign V/J genes and CDR3, sequences were annotated using PyIR, a Python wrapper for IgBLAST v1.9, with IMGT germline references. Reads were filtered out if the reads had weak V/J assignments (E-value above 1e-6), no CDR3, stop codons, out-of-frame junctions, or ambiguous translated residues. V3J clonotypes were defined as sequences sharing an identical inferred V gene, J gene, and CDR3 amino acid sequence. Percentage overlap between repertoires was computed as shared unique clonotypes divided by the size of the smaller repertoire. Repertoire richness was assessed with RTK rarefaction, the Chao1 estimator, and Recon v2.1 estimates of unobserved clonotypes. OLGA was used to compute generation probabilities for all TCRbeta clonotypes that the gDNA method yielded from a handful of donors. TCRdb took this table from immuneACCESS and kept in-frame rearrangements with V and J called. Such tables lack part of the clones; where checked against another copy, unresolved V genes explain under half of the gap, and the rest is unexplained. V and J calls and clone size come straight from that table; D and trimming were deduced from the DNA. Within this sample are millions of clones, with 85% to 95% of them counted one time only. 0.35% to 0.45% of the sample is held by the ten biggest clonotypes.

The donors were healthy, HIV-negative adults with no recently reported acute infections or vaccinations. Every donor was a Caucasian adult living in Nashville, Tennessee, USA. CD4+ T cells were enriched by magnetic negative selection, after which naive cells were positively selected on CD45RA and the negative fraction was taken as the memory subset. After blood collection by leukapheresis, PBMCs were isolated using Ficoll-Histopaque density gradient centrifugation and then cryopreserved in the vapor phase of liquid nitrogen. Analytical flow cytometry was used to check the purity and quantity of each magnetically sorted T cell population. Each sorted fraction had its genomic DNA isolated and then quantified by UV absorbance on a Nanodrop 2000c. The origin of this receptor is a man in his late teens or twenties in good health. Some clones in this sample may be carry-over from other donors' samples. Input material: naive CD4+ T cells from PBMCs. The sample's cell subset or site label is to be understood as: CD45RA+ positively selected.

The sequenced DNA is TGTGCCAGCAGCTCAGTAGGACGCTATGGCTACACCTTC. This codes for CASSSVGRYGYTF. This chain joins TRBV11-2 to TRBJ1-2, with no confident D gene call. The germline V gene yields SGHAT for CDR1 and FQNNGV for CDR2. Counted from cysteine to phenylalanine, this CDR3 has 13 amino acids. The CDR3 DNA has 39 bases and is translated from base 1. V is pared back by 4 bases and J by 4 bases, with 10 bases lying between the germline termini.